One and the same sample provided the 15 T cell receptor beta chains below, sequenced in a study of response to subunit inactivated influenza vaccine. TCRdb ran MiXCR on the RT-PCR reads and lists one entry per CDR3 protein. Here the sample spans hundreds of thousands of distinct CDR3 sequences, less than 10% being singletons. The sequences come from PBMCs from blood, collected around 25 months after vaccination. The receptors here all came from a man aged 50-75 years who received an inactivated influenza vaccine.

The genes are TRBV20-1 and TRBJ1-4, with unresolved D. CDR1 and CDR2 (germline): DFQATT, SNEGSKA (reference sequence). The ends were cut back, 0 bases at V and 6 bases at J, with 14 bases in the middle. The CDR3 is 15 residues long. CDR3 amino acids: CSARDIKETDEKLFF. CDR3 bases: TGCAGTGCTAGAGACATCAAGGAGACGGATGAAAAACTGTTTTTT.

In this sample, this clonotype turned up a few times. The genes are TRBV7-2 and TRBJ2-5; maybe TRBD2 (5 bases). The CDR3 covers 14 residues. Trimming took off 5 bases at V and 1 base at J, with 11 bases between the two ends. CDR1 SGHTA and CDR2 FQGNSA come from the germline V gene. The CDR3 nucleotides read TGTGCCAGCAGCGGGGAGTGGGGCCAAGAGACCCAGTACTTC. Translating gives CASSGEWGQETQYF.

This chain's CDR3 is CSARQGREQYF. CDR3 DNA: TGCAGTGCTAGACAGGGACGCGAGCAGTACTTC. The chain is built from TRBV20-1 and TRBJ2-7, with D perhaps being TRBD1 or TRBD2 (5 bases each). CDR1 and CDR2 (germline): DFQATT, SNEGSKA (reference sequence). V was clipped by 2 bases and J by 6 bases, with 8 bases between them. CDR3 size: 11 residues.

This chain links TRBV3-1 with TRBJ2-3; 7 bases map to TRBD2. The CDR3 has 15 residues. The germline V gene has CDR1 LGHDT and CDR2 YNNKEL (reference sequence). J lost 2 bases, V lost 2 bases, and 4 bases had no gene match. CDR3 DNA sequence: TGTGCCAGCAGCCAACCTGGGGGGGTCACAGATACGCAGTATTTT. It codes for CASSQPGGVTDTQYF.

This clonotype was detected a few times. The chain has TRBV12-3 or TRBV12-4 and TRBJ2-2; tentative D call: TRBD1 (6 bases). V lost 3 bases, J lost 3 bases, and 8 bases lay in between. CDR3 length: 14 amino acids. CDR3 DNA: TGTGCCAGCAGTTTTCGGACAGACACCGGGGAGCTGTTTTTT. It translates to CASSFRTDTGELFF.

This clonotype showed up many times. Here the CDR3 reads CASSLNPGLAGINEQFF. CDR3 DNA sequence: TGTGCCAGCAGCCTGAACCCGGGACTAGCGGGAATCAATGAGCAGTTCTTC. The J gene is TRBJ2-1, the V gene TRBV7-8; 13 nucleotides match TRBD2. Germline-derived CDR1 and CDR2 are SGHVS and FQNEAQ. CDR3 size: 17 residues. V shed 5 bases and J 6 bases; nucleotides not matched to a gene: 10.

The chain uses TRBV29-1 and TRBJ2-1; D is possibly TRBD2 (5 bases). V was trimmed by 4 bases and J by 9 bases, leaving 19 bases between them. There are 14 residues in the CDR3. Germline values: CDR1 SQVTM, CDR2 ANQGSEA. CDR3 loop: CSVGGLARTGEQFF. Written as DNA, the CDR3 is TGCAGCGTTGGCGGACTTGCCCGGACGGGTGAGCAGTTCTTC.

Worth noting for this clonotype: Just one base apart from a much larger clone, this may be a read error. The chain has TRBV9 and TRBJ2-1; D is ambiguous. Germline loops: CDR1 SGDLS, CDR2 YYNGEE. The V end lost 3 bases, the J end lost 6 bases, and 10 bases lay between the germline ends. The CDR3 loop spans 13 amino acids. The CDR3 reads CASSAAGLNEQFF. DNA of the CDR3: TGTGCCAGCAGCGCAGCTGGGCTCAATGAGCAGTTCTTC.

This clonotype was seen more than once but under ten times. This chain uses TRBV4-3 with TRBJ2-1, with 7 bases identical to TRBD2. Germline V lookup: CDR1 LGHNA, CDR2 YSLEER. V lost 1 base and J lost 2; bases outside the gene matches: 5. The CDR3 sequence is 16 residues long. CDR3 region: CASSQGERGPYNEQFF. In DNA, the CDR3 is TGCGCCAGCAGCCAAGGAGAGCGGGGTCCCTACAATGAGCAGTTCTTC.

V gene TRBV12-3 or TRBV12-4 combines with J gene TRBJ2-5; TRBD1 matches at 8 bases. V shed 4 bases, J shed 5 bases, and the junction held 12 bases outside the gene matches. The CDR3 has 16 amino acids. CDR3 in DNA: TGTGCCAGCAGTTCAGGCCTCAGGGGGCGCGGGGAGACCCAGTACTTC. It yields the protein CASSSGLRGRGETQYF.

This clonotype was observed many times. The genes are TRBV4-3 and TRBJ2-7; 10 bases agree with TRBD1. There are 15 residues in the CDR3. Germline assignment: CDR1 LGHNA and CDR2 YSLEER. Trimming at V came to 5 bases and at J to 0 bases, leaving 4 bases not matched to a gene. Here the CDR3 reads CASSLRTGGSYEQYF. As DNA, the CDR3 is TGCGCCAGCAGCTTAAGGACAGGGGGCTCCTACGAGCAGTACTTC.

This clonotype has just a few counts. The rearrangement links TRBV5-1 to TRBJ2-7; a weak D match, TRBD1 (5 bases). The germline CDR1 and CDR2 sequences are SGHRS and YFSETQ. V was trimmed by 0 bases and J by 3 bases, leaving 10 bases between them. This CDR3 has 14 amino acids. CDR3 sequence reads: CASSLDKGLYEQYF. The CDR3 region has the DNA TGCGCCAGCAGCTTGGATAAGGGGCTCTACGAGCAGTACTTC.

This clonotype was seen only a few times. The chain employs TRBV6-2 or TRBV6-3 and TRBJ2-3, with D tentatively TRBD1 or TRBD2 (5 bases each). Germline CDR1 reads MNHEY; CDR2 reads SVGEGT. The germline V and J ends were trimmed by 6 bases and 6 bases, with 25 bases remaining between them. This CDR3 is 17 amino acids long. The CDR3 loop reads CASSPSRLDGAGDTQYF. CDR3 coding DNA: TGTGCCAGCAGCCCCTCAAGGCTCGACGGGGCTGGGGATACGCAGTATTTT.

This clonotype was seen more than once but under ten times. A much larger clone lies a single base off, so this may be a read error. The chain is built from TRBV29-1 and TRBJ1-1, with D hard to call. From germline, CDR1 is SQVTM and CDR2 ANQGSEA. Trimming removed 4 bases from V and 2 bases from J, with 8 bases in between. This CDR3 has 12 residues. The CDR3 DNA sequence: TGCAGCGTTGTGGGAGGCAACACTGAAGCTTTCTTT. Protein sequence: CSVVGGNTEAFF. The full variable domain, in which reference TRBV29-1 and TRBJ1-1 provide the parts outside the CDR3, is SAVISQKPSRDICQRGTSLTIQCQVDSQVTMMFWYRQQPGQSLTLIATANQGSEATYESGFVIDKFPISRPNLTFSTLTVSNMSPEDSSIYLCSVVGGNTEAFFGQGTRLTVV.

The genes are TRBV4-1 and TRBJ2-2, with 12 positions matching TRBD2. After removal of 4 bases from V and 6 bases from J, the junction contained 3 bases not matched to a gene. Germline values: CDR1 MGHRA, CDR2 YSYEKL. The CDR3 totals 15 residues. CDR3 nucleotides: TGCGCCAGCAGCCGACTAGCGGGAGTCCCCGGGGAGCTGTTTTTT. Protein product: CASSRLAGVPGELFF.